This T cell receptor beta chain is drawn from a study of identical twins. TCRdb analysed the 5' RACE reads with MiXCR anew, one entry per CDR3 protein. The sample holds 200,000 to 250,000 distinct CDR3 sequences; over 9.5% are singletons and the top ten take about a tenth. Trimming stripped 2 bases from V and 7 bases from J, with 11 bases between. Per the germline V gene, CDR1 is MDHEN and CDR2 is SYDVKM. The CDR3 is 13 amino acids. This clonotype was detected a few times. Input material: memory T cells sorted from blood. This chain links TRBV28 with TRBJ1-2; tentatively, D is TRBD1 (5 bases). The source of this sequence is a man aged 50-60 years in good health. CDR3 amino acids: CASSLIRVGGYTF. The CDR3 nucleotides are TGTGCCAGCAGTTTAATCAGGGTTGGTGGCTACACCTTC.